This T cell receptor (beta chain) was observed in a study of blood T cell repertoires in COVID-19. At the level of the study: The samples span acute and convalescent COVID-19 from the United States, Italy and Spain. Sources were T cells, B-cell-depleted T cells, or PBMCs; the material itself was cDNA or gDNA.

Original processing notes: Amplification of reference gene primers was used by the study to estimate nucleated cell counts. The method was immunoSEQ multiplex PCR; TCRdb's version includes in-frame clones alone and lacks a portion of them. The D gene and trimming were derived from the DNA, and the V and J assignments and clone size from that table. The sample contains more than 25,000 clones, more than 70% of which appear only once. CDR3 length: 14 amino acids. Trimming cost V 0 bases and J 1 base, with 7 bases left between them. Germline lookup yields CDR1 SGHRS and CDR2 YFSETQ. The sequenced material came from peripheral blood. This receptor was identified in a man older than 75 with active COVID-19. The chain combines TRBV5-1 with TRBJ2-5, with no clear D. The CDR3 loop is CASSLALSQETQYF. The CDR3 coding sequence is TGCGCCAGCAGCTTGGCACTAAGCCAAGAGACCCAGTACTTC. Looking up the rest from reference TRBV5-1 and TRBJ2-5 gives the full variable domain: KAGVTQTPRYLIKTRGQQVTLSCSPISGHRSVSWYQQTPGQGLQFLFEYFSETQRNKGNFPGRFSGRQFSNSRSEMNVSTLELGDSALYLCASSLALSQETQYFGPGTRLLVL.